The 7 T cell receptor beta chains listed next were all sequenced from one sample in a study of beta chain features in type 1 diabetes. The authors reverse transcribed all of the isolated RNA, so sequencing captured expressed TCRB transcripts. The table came from immunoSEQ multiplex PCR; TCRdb's copy has only in-frame clones and leaves some out. Of 400,000 to 550,000 clones in the sample, 9.5% to 12% are singletons; the top ten hold 0.045% to 0.05%. Sequencing used naive CD4+ T cells from blood. Source of these receptors: a woman between 18 and 29 years old in good health.

As concerns this clone: This same CDR3 is encoded by further DNA sequences in the sample. The chain has TRBV7-2 and TRBJ2-5; 8 bases align to TRBD1. CDR3 length: 14 residues. Trimming at V came to 5 bases and at J to 5 bases, leaving 7 bases not matched to a gene. Per germline, CDR1 SGHTA and CDR2 FQGNSA. The CDR3 region has the DNA TGTGCCAGCAGCCCCGACAGGGGCAGGGAGACCCAGTACTTC. It yields the protein CASSPDRGRETQYF. Based on the CDR3 plus reference TRBV7-2 and TRBJ2-5, the full variable domain is GAGVSQSPSNKVTEKGKDVELRCDPISGHTALYWYRQSLGQGLEFLIYFQGNSAPDKSGLPSDRFSAERTGGSVSTLTIQRTQQEDSAVYLCASSPDRGRETQYFGPGTRLLVL.

This chain connects TRBV28 to TRBJ1-2, with D hard to call. There are 12 residues in the CDR3. V lost 6 bases and J 8 bases, leaving 13 bases between the germline ends. The germline gives CDR1 MDHEN, CDR2 SYDVKM. The CDR3 here is CASSSPTLGYTF. The DNA for the CDR3 is TGTGCCAGCAGCTCTCCGACACTGGGCTACACCTTC.

In its sample, this clone was seen a few times. The chain uses TRBV7-2 and TRBJ1-2; 8 bases map to TRBD1. Germline values: CDR1 SGHTA, CDR2 FQGNSA. The CDR3 is 16 amino acids. The junction had 8 bases not matched to a gene; V was cut back by 1 base and J by 4 bases. CDR3 DNA sequence: TGTGCCAGCAGCTTAGGCACTGGGACAGGAGCCTATGGCTACACCTTC. It encodes CASSLGTGTGAYGYTF.

This clone was observed a few times. The V and J genes are TRBV28 and TRBJ1-2; unclear D gene. CDR3 length equals 13 residues. V was clipped by 6 bases and J by 5 bases, with 13 bases between them. The germline V gene has CDR1 MDHEN and CDR2 SYDVKM. CDR3: CASSQTPTYGYTF. The DNA of the CDR3 is TGTGCCAGCAGCCAGACACCAACATATGGCTACACCTTC.

V is TRBV7-9 and J is TRBJ1-4; D is unclear. The CDR3 is made up of 14 amino acids. With 3 bases removed from V and 3 bases from J, the gap between germline ends came to 8 bases. In germline, CDR1 is SEHNR, CDR2 FQNEAQ (reference sequence). As DNA, the CDR3 is TGTGCCAGCAGCTTTCTGGTTGCTAATGAAAAACTGTTTTTT. Its translation is CASSFLVANEKLFF.

This clone was seen more than once but under ten times. The V and J genes are TRBV6-6 and TRBJ1-1, with D hard to call. Trimming took 1 base from V and 3 from J, leaving 9 bases between them. The CDR3 extends over 14 amino acids. Germline V gene data show CDR1 as MNHNY and CDR2 as SVGAGI (reference sequence). The CDR3 DNA reads as TGTGCCAGCAGTTACTATTCGGCGGACACTGAAGCTTTCTTT. It yields the protein CASSYYSADTEAFF.

This clone was seen only a few times. V is TRBV4-3 and J is TRBJ2-3, with a possible D match to TRBD2 (7 bases). This CDR3 is built from 14 residues. Trimming removed 4 bases at V and 5 bases at J, with 13 bases between. Germline V gene data show CDR1 as LGHNA and CDR2 as YSLEER. The CDR3 is CASSPRGAGDTQYF. CDR3 DNA sequence: TGCGCCAGCAGCCCTCGGGGGGCTGGAGATACGCAGTATTTT.